Listed below are T cell receptor beta chains from one sample, sequenced in a study of blood T cell repertoires in COVID-19. Sequenced by immunoSEQ multiplex PCR; TCRdb stores in-frame clones only, minus some. Among over 150,000 clones listed, 78% were seen once. What was sequenced was peripheral blood. These receptors all come from a man at least 80 years old with acute or convalescent COVID-19. The CDR3 runs from the conserved cysteine through the conserved F or W. The D gene is left open where the match is weak. A row's size may be missing; if present it is once, few, many or a size class.

CDR3aa	CDR3nt	abundance	v_gene	len	j_gene	d_gene
CASTPDRGSVYGYTF	TGTGCCAGCACCCCTGACAGGGGGTCTGTCTATGGCTACACCTTC	-	TRBV2	15	TRBJ1-2	TRBD1
CASSRQGSGANVLTF	TGTGCCAGCAGTCGTCAGGGGTCTGGGGCCAACGTCCTGACTTTC	-	TRBV28	15	TRBJ2-6	-
CASKRALGAGLNTDTQYF	TGTGCCAGTAAAAGGGCGCTAGGCGCGGGACTCAACACAGATACGCAGTATTTT	-	TRBV19	18	TRBJ2-3	-
CASSVTIDRGRSPLHF	TGTGCCAGCAGTGTGACTATAGACAGGGGCCGTTCACCCCTCCACTTT	-	TRBV2	16	TRBJ1-6	TRBD1
CASSAGQGSYNEQFF	TGTGCCAGCAGCGCCGGGCAGGGTTCCTACAATGAGCAGTTCTTC	-	TRBV9	15	TRBJ2-1	-
CASSYVTGELFF	TGTGCCAGCAGTTATGTCACCGGGGAGCTGTTTTTT	-	TRBV2	12	TRBJ2-2	-
CASSLPGLAFNEQFF	TGTGCCAGCAGCCTCCCGGGACTAGCCTTCAATGAGCAGTTCTTC	-	TRBV3-1/TRBV3-2	15	TRBJ2-1	TRBD2
CASSSRGTGEWTQYF	TGTGCCAGCAGTTCCCGGGGGACAGGCGAATGGACCCAGTACTTC	-	TRBV28	15	TRBJ2-5	TRBD1
CASVIPNTGELFF	TGTGCCAGTGTTATCCCGAACACCGGGGAGCTGTTTTTT	-	TRBV12-3/TRBV12-4	13	TRBJ2-2	-
CASSYSGRGVDTQYF	TGTGCCAGCAGTTACTCGGGCAGGGGGGTAGATACGCAGTATTTT	-	TRBV6-5	15	TRBJ2-3	-
CASSPGTGGYTF	TGTGCCAGCTCACCGGGGACAGGGGGCTACACCTTC	-	TRBV18	12	TRBJ1-2	TRBD1
CSVEGGPGRDNEQFF	TGCAGCGTTGAAGGGGGCCCCGGTCGCGACAATGAGCAGTTCTTC	once	TRBV29-1	15	TRBJ2-1	-
CASSETGIVAYGYTF	TGTGCCAGCAGCGAGACAGGGATCGTCGCCTATGGCTACACCTTC	-	TRBV2	15	TRBJ1-2	TRBD1
CASSEGTASEKLFF	TGTGCCAGCAGTGAGGGGACAGCTAGTGAAAAACTGTTTTTT	once	TRBV6-1	14	TRBJ1-4	TRBD1
CASSKGQGREKLFF	TGTGCCAGCAGCAAGGGACAGGGGCGTGAAAAACTGTTTTTT	-	TRBV11-2	14	TRBJ1-4	TRBD1
CASSPEGLAGTETQYF	TGTGCCAGCTCACCTGAGGGACTAGCGGGGACTGAGACCCAGTACTTC	-	TRBV18	16	TRBJ2-5	TRBD2
CASHGVNTGELFF	TGTGCCAGCCATGGAGTGAACACCGGGGAGCTGTTTTTT	-	TRBV25-1	13	TRBJ2-2	-
CASSLAGGQGANTGELFF	TGCGCCAGCAGCTTGGCGGGGGGACAGGGGGCGAACACCGGGGAGCTGTTTTTT	-	TRBV5-1	18	TRBJ2-2	TRBD1
CASAETGNYGYTF	TGTGCCAGCGCCGAAACAGGGAACTATGGCTACACCTTC	-	TRBV7-2	13	TRBJ1-2	-
CASSRGGGITYEQYF	TGTGCCAGCAGCCGAGGGGGCGGGATCACCTACGAGCAGTACTTC	-	TRBV11-3	15	TRBJ2-7	-
CASRLENSSGNTIYF	TGTGCAAGTCGCTTAGAAAATAGTTCTGGAAACACCATATATTTT	-	TRBV12-2	15	TRBJ1-3	-
CASRGTGGTGELFF	TGTGCCAGCAGGGGGACAGGAGGCACCGGGGAGCTGTTTTTT	-	TRBV6-5	14	TRBJ2-2	TRBD1
CASRAGGQETQYF	TGTGCCAGTAGAGCAGGGGGCCAAGAGACCCAGTACTTC	-	TRBV19	13	TRBJ2-5	TRBD1
CASSWAWDSNNEQFF	TGCGCCAGCAGCTGGGCCTGGGACTCTAACAATGAGCAGTTCTTC	-	TRBV5-1	15	TRBJ2-1	-
CASSLFGTSGTDTQYF	TGTGCCAGCAGCCTATTTGGGACTAGCGGCACAGATACGCAGTATTTT	-	TRBV11-2	16	TRBJ2-3	TRBD2
CASTGGGGYTF	TGTGCCAGCACCGGAGGCGGAGGCTACACCTTC	few	TRBV6-5	11	TRBJ1-2	-
CASDRENNSPLHF	TGTGCCAGCGACAGGGAGAATAATTCACCCCTCCACTTT	-	TRBV2	13	TRBJ1-6	TRBD1
CSFLRGGPDTQYF	TGCAGTTTCCTTAGGGGGGGCCCAGATACGCAGTATTTT	-	TRBV29-1	13	TRBJ2-3	-
CASSEVKAGGRETQYF	TGTGCCAGCAGTGAAGTAAAAGCGGGGGGTAGGGAGACCCAGTACTTC	-	TRBV6-1	16	TRBJ2-5	TRBD2
CASRDSGGHVNEQFF	TGTGCCAGCAGAGATAGCGGGGGCCACGTCAATGAGCAGTTCTTC	-	TRBV6-5	15	TRBJ2-1	TRBD2
CASSLERQAGNTIYF	TGTGCCAGCAGCTTGGAACGTCAGGCTGGAAACACCATATATTTT	-	TRBV5-4	15	TRBJ1-3	-
CASSGGFNYGYTF	TGTGCCAGCTCAGGAGGGTTTAACTATGGCTACACCTTC	once	TRBV18	13	TRBJ1-2	-
CASSPTWRTGAEAFF	TGTGCCAGCAGCCCAACCTGGAGGACAGGGGCTGAAGCTTTCTTT	-	TRBV5-6	15	TRBJ1-1	TRBD1
CASSTLGGGPSSGANVLTF	TGTGCCAGCAGCACACTCGGGGGGGGACCCTCCTCTGGGGCCAACGTCCTGACTTTC	few	TRBV7-8	19	TRBJ2-6	TRBD2
CASSQGPWGEVEAFF	TGTGCCAGCAGCCAAGGGCCCTGGGGGGAGGTCGAAGCTTTCTTT	-	TRBV4-2	15	TRBJ1-1	-
CASSIDNVSPETQYF	TGTGCCAGTAGTATTGACAACGTCAGCCCAGAGACCCAGTACTTC	-	TRBV19	15	TRBJ2-5	-
CASRRTGTSGIYNEQFF	TGTGCCAGCAGAAGAACCGGGACTAGCGGGATCTACAATGAGCAGTTCTTC	-	TRBV4-2	17	TRBJ2-1	TRBD2
CATSDTWGQGADTQYF	TGTGCCACCAGTGATACATGGGGACAGGGGGCAGATACGCAGTATTTT	-	TRBV24-1	16	TRBJ2-3	TRBD1
CASGRDRANSPLHF	TGCGCCAGCGGACGGGACAGGGCGAATTCACCCCTCCACTTT	-	TRBV4-1	14	TRBJ1-6	TRBD1
CASSLGLAKEAFF	TGTGCCAGCAGCTTAGGATTAGCTAAGGAAGCTTTCTTT	-	TRBV11-3	13	TRBJ1-1	-
CASSYAGQETQYF	TGTGCCAGCAGTTACGCAGGCCAAGAGACCCAGTACTTC	-	TRBV6-5	13	TRBJ2-5	-
CSVETREKLFF	TGCAGCGTTGAGACACGTGAAAAACTGTTTTTT	-	TRBV29-1	11	TRBJ1-4	-
CASSQTGVGAYEQYF	TGTGCCAGCAGCCAGACAGGGGTTGGCGCCTACGAGCAGTACTTC	-	TRBV6-5	15	TRBJ2-7	TRBD1
CASSLEQGVEETQYF	TGCGCCAGCAGCTTGGAACAGGGGGTTGAAGAGACCCAGTACTTC	-	TRBV5-1	15	TRBJ2-5	TRBD1
CSASRGGEQGKTQYF	TGCAGTGCTAGTAGAGGAGGGGAACAGGGGAAGACCCAGTACTTC	-	TRBV20-1	15	TRBJ2-5	-
CASSQSDRGNTEAFF	TGTGCCAGCAGCCAATCCGACAGGGGTAACACTGAAGCTTTCTTT	-	TRBV3-1/TRBV3-2	15	TRBJ1-1	TRBD1
CASSLDLGGTGELFF	TGCGCCAGCAGCTTGGATCTTGGAGGGACCGGGGAGCTGTTTTTT	few	TRBV5-1	15	TRBJ2-2	-
CAIQGEDQPQHF	TGTGCCATACAGGGGGAGGATCAGCCCCAGCATTTT	-	TRBV28	12	TRBJ1-5	TRBD1